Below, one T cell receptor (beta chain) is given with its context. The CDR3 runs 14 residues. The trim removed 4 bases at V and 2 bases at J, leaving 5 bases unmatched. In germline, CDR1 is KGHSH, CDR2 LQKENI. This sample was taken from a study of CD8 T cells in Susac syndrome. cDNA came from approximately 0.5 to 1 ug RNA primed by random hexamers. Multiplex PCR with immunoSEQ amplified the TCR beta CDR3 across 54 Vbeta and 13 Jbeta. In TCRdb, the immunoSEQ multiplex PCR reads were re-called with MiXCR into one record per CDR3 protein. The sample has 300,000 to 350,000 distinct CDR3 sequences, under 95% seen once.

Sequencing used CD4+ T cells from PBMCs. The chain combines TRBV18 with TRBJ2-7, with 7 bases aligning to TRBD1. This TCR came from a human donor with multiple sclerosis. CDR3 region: CASSLRDRTYEQYF. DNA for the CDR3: TGTGCCAGCTCACTCAGGGACAGAACCTACGAGCAGTACTTC.